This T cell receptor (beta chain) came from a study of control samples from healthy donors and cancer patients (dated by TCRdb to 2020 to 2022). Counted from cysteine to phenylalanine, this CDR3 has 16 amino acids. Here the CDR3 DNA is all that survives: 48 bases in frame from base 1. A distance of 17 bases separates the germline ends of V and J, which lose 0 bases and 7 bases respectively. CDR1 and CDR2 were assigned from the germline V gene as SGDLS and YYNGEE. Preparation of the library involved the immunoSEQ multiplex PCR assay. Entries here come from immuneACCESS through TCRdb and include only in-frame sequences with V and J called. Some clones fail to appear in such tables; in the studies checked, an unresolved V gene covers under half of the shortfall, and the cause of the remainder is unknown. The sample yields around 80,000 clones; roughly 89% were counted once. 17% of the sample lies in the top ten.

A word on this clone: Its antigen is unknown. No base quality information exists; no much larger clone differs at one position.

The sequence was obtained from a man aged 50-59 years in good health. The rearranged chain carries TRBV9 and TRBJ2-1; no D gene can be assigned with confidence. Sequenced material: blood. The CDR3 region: CASSVDFRHTGNEQFF. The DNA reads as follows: TGTGCCAGCAGCGTAGATTTCCGGCACACCGGTAATGAGCAGTTCTTC.